This TCR beta chain was recorded in a study of OX40 agonist ivuxolimab in advanced cancers. Sequenced by immunoSEQ multiplex PCR; TCRdb stores in-frame clones only, minus some. The sample records fewer than 95,000 clones, 70% to 90% being singletons. The sample here was CD4+ or CD8+ T cells sorted from blood, taken in a trial of the OX40 agonist ivuxolimab. This receptor was obtained from an adult with an advanced solid tumor such as melanoma, head and neck, liver or kidney cancer.

CDR3 in amino acids: CASSPDQETQYF. CDR3 in DNA: TGTGCCAGCTCACCAGACCAAGAGACCCAGTACTTC. The rearrangement uses TRBV18 and TRBJ2-5; D uncertain. Trimming removed 2 bases from V and 0 bases from J, with 1 base in between. Germline-derived CDR1 and CDR2 are KGHSH and LQKENI. The CDR3 is 12 amino acids.